The 11 T cell receptor beta chains presented below share a single source sample, sequenced in a study of beta chain features in type 1 diabetes. General study points: People with Type 1 diabetes carried modestly yet significantly shorter TCRB CDR3s in all four CD4+ subsets.

Expressed TCRB transcripts were sequenced after all isolated RNA was converted to cDNA. Generated by immunoSEQ multiplex PCR, the TCRdb table keeps only in-frame clones and is missing some. The sample lists a few hundred thousand clones, roughly an eighth occurring once. Antigen specificity for these receptors is unknown. Sequences were obtained from naive CD4+ T cells from blood. The receptors here all came from a man aged 25 to 45 with type 1 diabetes.

The CDR3 sequence: CASSEAVNNEQFF. The CDR3 nucleotides read TGTGCCAGCAGCGAAGCCGTTAACAATGAGCAGTTCTTC. The chain has TRBV9 and TRBJ2-1; D unclear. Germline CDR1 reads SGDLS; CDR2 reads YYNGEE. The ends were cut back, 3 bases at V and 5 bases at J, with 9 bases in the middle. CDR3 length: 13 residues.

This clone was counted a few times. This chain uses TRBV7-3 with TRBJ2-1; D is perhaps TRBD1 (5 bases). Germline assignment: CDR1 SGHTA and CDR2 FQGTGA. The CDR3 contains 17 residues. The V end lost 6 bases, the J end lost 0 bases, and 18 bases lay between the germline ends. The DNA for the CDR3 is TGTGCCAGCAGTCGTAACAAGTTTCAGGGCTCCTACAATGAGCAGTTCTTC. Its protein product is CASSRNKFQGSYNEQFF.

This chain links TRBV7-6 with TRBJ2-5; 7 bases are shared with TRBD2. Germline CDR1 reads SGHVS; CDR2 reads FNYEAQ. The CDR3 is made up of 15 amino acids. The ends lost 3 bases at V and 2 bases at J; junction bases unmatched: 6. The CDR3 loop reads CASSFSAGPQETQYF. The DNA of the CDR3 is TGTGCCAGCAGCTTTTCAGCGGGACCTCAAGAGACCCAGTACTTC. Using reference TRBV7-6 and TRBJ2-5 for the parts outside the CDR3, the full variable domain is GAGVSQSPRYKVTKRGQDVALRCDPISGHVSLYWYRQALGQGPEFLTYFNYEAQQDKSGLPNDRFSAERPEGSISTLTIQRTEQRDSAMYRCASSFSAGPQETQYFGPGTRLLVL.

The V gene is TRBV18, the J gene TRBJ2-1, with TRBD2 identical over 9 bases. Germline trimming cut 0 bases from V and 5 bases from J; bases unmatched to any gene: 5. CDR3 length equals 16 residues. Germline CDR1 and CDR2: KGHSH and LQKENI. The CDR3 sequence is CASSPPVLAGHNEQFF. In DNA, the CDR3 is TGTGCCAGCTCACCACCCGTACTAGCGGGTCACAATGAGCAGTTCTTC.

V gene TRBV27 combines with J gene TRBJ2-3; TRBD2 matches at 10 bases. After removal of 6 bases from V and 3 bases from J, the junction contained 0 bases not matched to a gene. The CDR3 is 13 amino acids. Germline loops: CDR1 MNHEY, CDR2 SMNVEV (reference sequence). CDR3 sequence: CASRLAGTDTQYF. CDR3 nucleotides: TGTGCCAGCAGACTAGCGGGAACAGATACGCAGTATTTT.

This clone was observed a single time. This chain uses TRBV2 with TRBJ2-3, with TRBD2 matching 12 bases. There are 14 residues in the CDR3. Germline CDR1 SNHLY, CDR2 FYNNEI. Trimming took 4 bases from V and 6 from J; bases not matched to a gene: 2. The CDR3 protein is CASSGTSGIDTQYF. Written as DNA, the CDR3 is TGTGCCAGCAGTGGGACTAGCGGGATTGATACGCAGTATTTT.

The chain couples TRBV19 to TRBJ1-2; 8 bases line up with TRBD1. The CDR3 sequence is 13 residues long. Trimming cost V 5 bases and J 9 bases; bases outside gene matches: 8. Per germline, CDR1 LNHDA and CDR2 SQIVND (reference sequence). CDR3 region: CASSDWTGRSYTF. The CDR3 DNA reads as TGTGCCAGTAGTGACTGGACAGGGCGCAGCTACACCTTC.

The rearrangement joins TRBV15 to TRBJ2-1; 11 positions match TRBD2. This CDR3 is built from 16 residues. J gave up 0 bases and V 5 bases, and 3 bases lay outside the gene matches. In germline, CDR1 is LNHNV, CDR2 YYDKDF (reference sequence). Here the CDR3 DNA reads TGTGCCACCAGCGACGGACTAGCGGGCTCCTACAATGAGCAGTTCTTC. Protein: CATSDGLAGSYNEQFF.

The chain links TRBV19 to TRBJ2-7; TRBD1 matches 10 bases. This CDR3 region has 15 residues. CDR1 LNHDA and CDR2 SQIVND come from the germline V gene (reference sequence). With V trimmed by 5 bases and J by 2 bases, 6 bases remained unmatched. CDR3 region: CASSSGTGATYEQYF. Written as DNA, the CDR3 is TGTGCCAGTAGTTCCGGGACAGGGGCAACCTACGAGCAGTACTTC.

This clone has more than one count but fewer than ten. The chain uses TRBV7-9 and TRBJ2-5; 12 bases fit TRBD2. The CDR3 has 16 amino acids. CDR1 SEHNR and CDR2 FQNEAQ come from the germline V gene (reference sequence). V lost 4 bases, J lost 4 bases, and 7 bases stayed unmatched. The CDR3 region has the DNA TGTGCCAGCAGCTCATCGACTAGCGGGAGAGGAGAGACCCAGTACTTC. It yields the protein CASSSSTSGRGETQYF.

This clone was picked up a small number of times. The CDR3 is CASSLAGTGLDTQYF. In nucleotides, the CDR3 is TGTGCCAGCAGCTTGGCCGGGACAGGATTGGATACGCAGTATTTT. V usage is TRBV5-4 and J usage is TRBJ2-3; 8 nucleotides match TRBD1. After removal of 0 bases from V and 6 bases from J, the junction contained 6 bases not matched to a gene. The CDR3 extends over 15 amino acids. The germline CDR1 and CDR2 sequences are SGHNT and YYREEE (reference sequence).